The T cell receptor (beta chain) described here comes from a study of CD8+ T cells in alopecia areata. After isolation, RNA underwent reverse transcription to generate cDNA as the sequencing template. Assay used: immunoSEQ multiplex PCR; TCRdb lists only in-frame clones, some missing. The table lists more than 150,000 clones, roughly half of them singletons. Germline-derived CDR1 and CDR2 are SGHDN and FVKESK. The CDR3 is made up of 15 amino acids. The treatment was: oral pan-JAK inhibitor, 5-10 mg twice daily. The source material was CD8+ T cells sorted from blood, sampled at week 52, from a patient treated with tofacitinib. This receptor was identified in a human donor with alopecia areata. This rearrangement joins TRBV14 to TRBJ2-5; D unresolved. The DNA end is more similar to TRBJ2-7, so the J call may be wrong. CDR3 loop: CASSQGPGGTYEQYF. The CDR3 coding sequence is TGTGCCAGCAGCCAAGGGCCAGGCGGAACCTACGAGCAGTACTTC.